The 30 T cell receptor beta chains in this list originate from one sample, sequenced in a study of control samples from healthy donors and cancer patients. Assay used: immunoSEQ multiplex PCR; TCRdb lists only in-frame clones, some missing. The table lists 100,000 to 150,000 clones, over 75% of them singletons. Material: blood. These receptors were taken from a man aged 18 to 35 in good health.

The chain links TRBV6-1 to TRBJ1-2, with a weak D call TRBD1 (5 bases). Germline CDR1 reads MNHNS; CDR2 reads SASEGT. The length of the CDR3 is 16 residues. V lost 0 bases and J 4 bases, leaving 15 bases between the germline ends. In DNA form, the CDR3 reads TGTGCCAGCAGTGAAGCGGAGGACAAGGGCTTCTATGGCTACACCTTC. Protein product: CASSEAEDKGFYGYTF.

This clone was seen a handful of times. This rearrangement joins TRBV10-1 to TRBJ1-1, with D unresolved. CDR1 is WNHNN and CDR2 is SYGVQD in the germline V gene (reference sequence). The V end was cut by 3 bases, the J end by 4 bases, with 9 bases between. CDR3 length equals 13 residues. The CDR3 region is CASSDGLATEAFF. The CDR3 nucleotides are TGCGCCAGCAGTGACGGTTTGGCCACTGAAGCTTTCTTT.

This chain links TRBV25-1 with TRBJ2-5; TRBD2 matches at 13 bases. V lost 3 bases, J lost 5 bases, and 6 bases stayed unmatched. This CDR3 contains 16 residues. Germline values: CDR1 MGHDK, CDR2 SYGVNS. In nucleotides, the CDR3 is TGTGCCAGCAGTGACACTAGCGGGAGGGCCTATGAGACCCAGTACTTC. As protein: CASSDTSGRAYETQYF.

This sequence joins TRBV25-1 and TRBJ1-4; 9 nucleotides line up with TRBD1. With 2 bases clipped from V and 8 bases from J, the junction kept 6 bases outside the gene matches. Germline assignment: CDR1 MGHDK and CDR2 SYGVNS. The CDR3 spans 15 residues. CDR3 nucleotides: TGTGCCAGCAGTGAACCCGGGACAGGGCCCGAAAAACTGTTTTTT. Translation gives CASSEPGTGPEKLFF.

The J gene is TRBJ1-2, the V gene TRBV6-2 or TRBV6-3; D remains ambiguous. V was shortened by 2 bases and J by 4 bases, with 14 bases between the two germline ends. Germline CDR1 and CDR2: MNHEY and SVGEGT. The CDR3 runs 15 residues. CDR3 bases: TGTGCCAGCAGTTACCCCGTCGGCGGCGGCTATGGCTACACCTTC. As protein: CASSYPVGGGYGYTF.

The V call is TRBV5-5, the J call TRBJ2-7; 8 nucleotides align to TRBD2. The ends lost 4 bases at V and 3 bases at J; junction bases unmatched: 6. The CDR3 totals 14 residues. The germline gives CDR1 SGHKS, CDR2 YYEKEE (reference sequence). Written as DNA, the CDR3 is TGTGCCAGCAGCGTTACTAGCGGCGACTACGAGCAGTACTTC. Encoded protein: CASSVTSGDYEQYF.

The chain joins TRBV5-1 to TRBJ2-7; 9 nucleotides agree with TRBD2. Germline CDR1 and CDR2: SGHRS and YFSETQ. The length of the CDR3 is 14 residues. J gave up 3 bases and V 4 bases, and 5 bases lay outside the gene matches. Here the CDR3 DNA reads TGCGCCAGCAGCGTTAGACTAGCGGACTACGAGCAGTACTTC. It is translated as CASSVRLADYEQYF.

As DNA, the CDR3 is TGCGCCAGCAGCGCTGCCAGCAGGGCTGGCACCGGGGAGCTGTTTTTT. This gives the protein CASSAASRAGTGELFF. The V and J genes are TRBV5-1 and TRBJ2-2, with D tentatively TRBD1 (5 bases). Trimming pared 4 bases from V and 4 bases from J, leaving 17 bases between. The CDR3 runs to 16 residues. In germline, CDR1 is SGHRS, CDR2 YFSETQ.

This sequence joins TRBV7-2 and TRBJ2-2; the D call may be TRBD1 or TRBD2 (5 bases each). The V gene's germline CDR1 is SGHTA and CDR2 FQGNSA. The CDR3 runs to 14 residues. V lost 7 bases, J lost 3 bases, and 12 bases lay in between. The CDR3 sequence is CASKGTADTGELFF. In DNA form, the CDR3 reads TGTGCCAGCAAGGGGACGGCGGACACCGGGGAGCTGTTTTTT.

Written as DNA, the CDR3 is TGTGCCAGCAGCTTGGTGGGTAGCGGGGGGGGAGAGCAAGAGACCCAGTACTTC. This codes for CASSLVGSGGGEQETQYF. The V call is TRBV5-4, the J call TRBJ2-5, with TRBD2 matching over 11 bases. Trimming cost V 0 bases and J 2 bases; bases outside gene matches: 9. CDR3 length: 18 amino acids. Germline V lookup: CDR1 SGHNT, CDR2 YYREEE (reference sequence).

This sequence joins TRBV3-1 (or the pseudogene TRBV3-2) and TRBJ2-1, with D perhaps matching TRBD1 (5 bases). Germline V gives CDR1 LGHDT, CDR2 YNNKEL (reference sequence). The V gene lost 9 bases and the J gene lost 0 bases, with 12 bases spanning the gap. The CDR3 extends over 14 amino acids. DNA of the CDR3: TGTGCCAGAATATTAGACAGCTCCTACAATGAGCAGTTCTTC. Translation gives CARILDSSYNEQFF.

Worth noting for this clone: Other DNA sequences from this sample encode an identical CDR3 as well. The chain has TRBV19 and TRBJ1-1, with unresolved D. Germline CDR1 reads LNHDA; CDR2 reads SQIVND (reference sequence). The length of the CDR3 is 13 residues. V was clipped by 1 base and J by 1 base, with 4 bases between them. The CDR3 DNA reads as TGTGCCAGTAGTATAGTAGAGAACACTGAAGCTTTCTTT. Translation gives CASSIVENTEAFF.

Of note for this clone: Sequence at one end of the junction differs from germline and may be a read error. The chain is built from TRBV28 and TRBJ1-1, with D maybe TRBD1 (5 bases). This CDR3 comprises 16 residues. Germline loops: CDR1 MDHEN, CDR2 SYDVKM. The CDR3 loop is CAGSLAWGLMNTEAFF. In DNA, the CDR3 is TGTGCCGGCAGTTTAGCCTGGGGCTTGATGAACACTGAAGCTTTCTTT.

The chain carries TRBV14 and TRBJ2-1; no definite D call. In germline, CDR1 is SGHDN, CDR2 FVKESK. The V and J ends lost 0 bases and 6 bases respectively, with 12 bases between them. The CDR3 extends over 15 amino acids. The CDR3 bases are TGTGCCAGCAGCCAAGAGAATAGCCGGCGCAATGAGCAGTTCTTC. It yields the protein CASSQENSRRNEQFF.

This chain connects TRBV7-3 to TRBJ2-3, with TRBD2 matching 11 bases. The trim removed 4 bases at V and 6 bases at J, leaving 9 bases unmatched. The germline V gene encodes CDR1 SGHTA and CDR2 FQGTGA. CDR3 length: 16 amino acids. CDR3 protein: CASSWGRGLAADTQYF. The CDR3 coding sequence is TGTGCCAGCAGCTGGGGCAGGGGACTAGCGGCCGATACGCAGTATTTT.

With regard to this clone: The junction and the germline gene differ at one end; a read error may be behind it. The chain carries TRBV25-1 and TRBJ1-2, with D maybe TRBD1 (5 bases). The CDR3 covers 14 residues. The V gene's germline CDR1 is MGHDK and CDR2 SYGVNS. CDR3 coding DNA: TGTGCCAGCACCCCGGCAGGGATTAACGATGGCTACACCTTC. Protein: CASTPAGINDGYTF.

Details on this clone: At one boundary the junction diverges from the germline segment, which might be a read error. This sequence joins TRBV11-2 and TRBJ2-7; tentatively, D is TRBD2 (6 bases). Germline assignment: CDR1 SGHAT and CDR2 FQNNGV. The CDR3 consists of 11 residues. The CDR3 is CASSLGREQYF. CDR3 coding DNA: TGTGCCAGCAGTTTAGGGAGGGAGCAGTACTTC.

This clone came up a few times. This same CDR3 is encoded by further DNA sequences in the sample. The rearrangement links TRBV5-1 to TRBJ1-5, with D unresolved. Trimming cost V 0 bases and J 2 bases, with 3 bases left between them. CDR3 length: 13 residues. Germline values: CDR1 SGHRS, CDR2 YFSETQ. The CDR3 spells CASSLDRNQPQHF. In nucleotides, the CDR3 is TGCGCCAGCAGCTTGGACCGCAATCAGCCCCAGCATTTT.

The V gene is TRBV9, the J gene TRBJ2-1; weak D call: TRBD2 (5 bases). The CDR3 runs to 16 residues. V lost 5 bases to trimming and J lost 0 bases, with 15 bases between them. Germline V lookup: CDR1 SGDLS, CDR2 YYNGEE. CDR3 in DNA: TGTGCCAGCAGTGCCCTGGCGGGCTACTCCTACAATGAGCAGTTCTTC. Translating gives CASSALAGYSYNEQFF.

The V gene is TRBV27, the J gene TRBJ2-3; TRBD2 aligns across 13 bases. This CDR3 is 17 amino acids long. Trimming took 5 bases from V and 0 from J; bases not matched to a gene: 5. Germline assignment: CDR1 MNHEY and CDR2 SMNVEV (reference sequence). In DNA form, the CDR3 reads TGTGCCAGCAGTGGACTAGCGGGAGCTTCTAGCACAGATACGCAGTATTTT. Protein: CASSGLAGASSTDTQYF.

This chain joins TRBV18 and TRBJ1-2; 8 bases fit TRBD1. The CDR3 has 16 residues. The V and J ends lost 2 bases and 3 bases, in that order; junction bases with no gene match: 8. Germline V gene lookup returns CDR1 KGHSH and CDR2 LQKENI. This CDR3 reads CASSPTQAQGDYGYTF. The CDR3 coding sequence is TGTGCCAGCTCACCAACCCAAGCACAGGGGGACTATGGCTACACCTTC.

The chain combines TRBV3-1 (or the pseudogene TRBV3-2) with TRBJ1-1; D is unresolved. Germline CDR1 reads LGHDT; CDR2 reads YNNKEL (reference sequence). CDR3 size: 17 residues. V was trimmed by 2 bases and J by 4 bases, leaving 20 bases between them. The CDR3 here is CASSQFFTRGMGTEAFF. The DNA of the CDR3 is TGTGCCAGCAGCCAATTCTTTACACGGGGTATGGGCACTGAAGCTTTCTTT.

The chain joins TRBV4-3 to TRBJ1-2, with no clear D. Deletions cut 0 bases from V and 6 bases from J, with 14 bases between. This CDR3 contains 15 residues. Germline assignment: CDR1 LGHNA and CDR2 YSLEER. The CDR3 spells CASSQDNGKGNGYTF. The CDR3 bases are TGCGCCAGCAGCCAAGACAATGGGAAAGGGAATGGCTACACCTTC.

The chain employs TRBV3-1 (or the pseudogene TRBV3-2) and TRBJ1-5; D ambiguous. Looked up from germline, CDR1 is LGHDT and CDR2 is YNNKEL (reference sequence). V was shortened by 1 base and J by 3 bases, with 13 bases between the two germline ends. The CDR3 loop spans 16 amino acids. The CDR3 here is CASSQGTTNSNQPQHF. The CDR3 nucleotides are TGTGCCAGCAGCCAAGGTACAACCAATTCCAATCAGCCCCAGCATTTT.

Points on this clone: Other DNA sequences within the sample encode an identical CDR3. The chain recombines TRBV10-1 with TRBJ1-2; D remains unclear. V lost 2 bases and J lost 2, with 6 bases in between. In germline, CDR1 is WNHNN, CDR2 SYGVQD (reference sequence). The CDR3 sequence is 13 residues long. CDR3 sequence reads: CASSETGNYGYTF. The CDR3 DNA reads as TGCGCCAGCAGTGAGACCGGGAACTATGGCTACACCTTC.

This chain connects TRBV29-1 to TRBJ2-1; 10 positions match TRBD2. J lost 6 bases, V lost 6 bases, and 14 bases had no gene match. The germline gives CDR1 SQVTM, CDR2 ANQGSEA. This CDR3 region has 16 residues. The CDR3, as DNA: TGCAGCGTCAAACCGTGGGCTAGCGGGAGTAGCAATGAGCAGTTCTTC. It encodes CSVKPWASGSSNEQFF.

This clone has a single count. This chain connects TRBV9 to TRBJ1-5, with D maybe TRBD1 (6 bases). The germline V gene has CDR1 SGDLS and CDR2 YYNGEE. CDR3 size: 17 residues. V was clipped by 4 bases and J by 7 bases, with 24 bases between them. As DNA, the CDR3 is TGTGCCAGCAGCCCAACCCCTGAATCACAGGGTGGCCAGCCCCAGCATTTT. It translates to CASSPTPESQGGQPQHF.

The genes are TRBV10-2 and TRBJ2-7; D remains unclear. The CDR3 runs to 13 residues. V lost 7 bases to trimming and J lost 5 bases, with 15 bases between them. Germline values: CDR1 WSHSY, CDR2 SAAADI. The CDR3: CASKSQPWDEQYF. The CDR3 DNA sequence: TGCGCCAGCAAGTCCCAGCCTTGGGACGAGCAGTACTTC.

The CDR3 protein is CASSPGGRVNEKLFF. In nucleotides, the CDR3 is TGTGCCAGCAGCCCTGGCGGCAGGGTTAATGAAAAACTGTTTTTT. This chain links TRBV7-2 with TRBJ1-4, with TRBD1 as a possible D gene (5 bases). The germline V and J ends were trimmed by 5 bases and 4 bases, with 14 bases remaining between them. CDR3 length equals 15 residues. The germline V gene has CDR1 SGHTA and CDR2 FQGNSA. The variable domain in full, completed from reference TRBV7-2 and TRBJ1-4, reads GAGVSQSPSNKVTEKGKDVELRCDPISGHTALYWYRQSLGQGLEFLIYFQGNSAPDKSGLPSDRFSAERTGGSVSTLTIQRTQQEDSAVYLCASSPGGRVNEKLFFGSGTQLSVL.

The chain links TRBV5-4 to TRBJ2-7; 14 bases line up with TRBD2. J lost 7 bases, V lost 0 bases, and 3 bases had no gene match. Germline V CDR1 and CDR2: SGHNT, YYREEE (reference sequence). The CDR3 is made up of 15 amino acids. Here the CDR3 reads CASSLAGLAGGEQYF. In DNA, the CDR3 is TGTGCCAGCAGCTTGGCTGGACTAGCGGGAGGAGAGCAGTACTTC.